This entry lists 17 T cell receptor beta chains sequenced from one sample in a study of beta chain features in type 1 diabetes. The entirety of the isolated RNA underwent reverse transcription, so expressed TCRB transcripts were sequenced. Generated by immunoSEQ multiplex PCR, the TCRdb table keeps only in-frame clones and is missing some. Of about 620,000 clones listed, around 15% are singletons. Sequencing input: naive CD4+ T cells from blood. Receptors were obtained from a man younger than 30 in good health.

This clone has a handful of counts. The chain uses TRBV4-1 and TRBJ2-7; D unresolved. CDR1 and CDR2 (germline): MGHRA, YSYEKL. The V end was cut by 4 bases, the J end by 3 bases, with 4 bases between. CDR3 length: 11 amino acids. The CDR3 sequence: CASSRHYEQYF. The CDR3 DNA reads TGCGCCAGCAGCCGCCACTACGAGCAGTACTTC.

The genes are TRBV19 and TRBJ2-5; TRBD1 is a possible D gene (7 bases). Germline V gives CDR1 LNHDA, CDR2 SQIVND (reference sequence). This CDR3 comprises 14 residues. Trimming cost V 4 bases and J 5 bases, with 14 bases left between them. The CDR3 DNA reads TGTGCCAGTAGTAAGGGGGGACAGCGGGAGACCCAGTACTTC. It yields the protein CASSKGGQRETQYF.

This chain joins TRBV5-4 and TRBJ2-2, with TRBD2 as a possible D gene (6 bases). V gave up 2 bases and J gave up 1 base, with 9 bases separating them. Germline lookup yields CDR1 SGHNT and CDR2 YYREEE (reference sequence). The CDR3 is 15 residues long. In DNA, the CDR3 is TGTGCCAGCAGCTTCCCGGGGGTGAACACCGGGGAGCTGTTTTTT. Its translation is CASSFPGVNTGELFF. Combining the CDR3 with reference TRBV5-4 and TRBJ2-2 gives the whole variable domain ETGVTQSPTHLIKTRGQQVTLRCSSQSGHNTVSWYQQALGQGPQFIFQYYREEENGRGNFPPRFSGLQFPNYSSELNVNALELDDSALYLCASSFPGVNTGELFFGEGSRLTVL.

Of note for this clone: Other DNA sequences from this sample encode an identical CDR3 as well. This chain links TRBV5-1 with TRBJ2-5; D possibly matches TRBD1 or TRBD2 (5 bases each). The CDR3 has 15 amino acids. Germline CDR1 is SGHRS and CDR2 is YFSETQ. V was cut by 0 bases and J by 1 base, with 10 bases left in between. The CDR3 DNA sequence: TGCGCCAGCAGCTTGGTGACGGGGACCCAAGAGACCCAGTACTTC. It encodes CASSLVTGTQETQYF.

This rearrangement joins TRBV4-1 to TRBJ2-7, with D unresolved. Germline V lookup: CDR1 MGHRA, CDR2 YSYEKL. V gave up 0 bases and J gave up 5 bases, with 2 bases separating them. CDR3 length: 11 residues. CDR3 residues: CASSQDHEQYF. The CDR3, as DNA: TGCGCCAGCAGCCAAGACCACGAGCAGTACTTC.

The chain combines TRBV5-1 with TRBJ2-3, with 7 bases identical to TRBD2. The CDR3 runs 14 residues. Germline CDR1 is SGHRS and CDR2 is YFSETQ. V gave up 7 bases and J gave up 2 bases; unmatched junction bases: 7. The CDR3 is CASGEGSHTDTQYF. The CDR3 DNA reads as TGCGCCAGCGGGGAGGGTTCCCACACAGATACGCAGTATTTT.

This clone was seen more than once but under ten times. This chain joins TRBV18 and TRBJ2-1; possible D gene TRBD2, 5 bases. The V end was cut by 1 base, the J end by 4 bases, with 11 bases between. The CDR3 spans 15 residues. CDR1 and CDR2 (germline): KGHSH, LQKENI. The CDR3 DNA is TGTGCCAGCTCACCACAGGGAGTGGGGTACAATGAGCAGTTCTTC. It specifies CASSPQGVGYNEQFF.

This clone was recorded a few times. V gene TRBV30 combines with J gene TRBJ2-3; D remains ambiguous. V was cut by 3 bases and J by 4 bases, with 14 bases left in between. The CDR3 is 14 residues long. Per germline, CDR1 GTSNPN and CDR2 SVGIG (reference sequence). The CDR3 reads CAWSEKGVSDTQYF. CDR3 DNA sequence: TGTGCCTGGAGCGAGAAAGGCGTATCAGATACGCAGTATTTT.

CDR3 residues: CASSHTTLDRNREKLFF. The DNA for the CDR3 is TGCGCCAGCAGCCACACCACCCTGGACAGGAACCGAGAAAAACTGTTTTTT. The chain couples TRBV4-1 to TRBJ1-4; 7 bases match TRBD1. The trim removed 3 bases at V and 8 bases at J, leaving 15 bases unmatched. The CDR3 loop spans 17 amino acids. The germline V gene encodes CDR1 MGHRA and CDR2 YSYEKL.

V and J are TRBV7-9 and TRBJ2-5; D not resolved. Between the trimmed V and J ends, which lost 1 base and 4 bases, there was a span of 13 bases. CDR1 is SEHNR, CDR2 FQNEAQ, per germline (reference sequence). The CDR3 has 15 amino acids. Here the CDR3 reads CASSLVGQNRETQYF. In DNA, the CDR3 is TGTGCCAGCAGCTTAGTAGGGCAAAATAGAGAGACCCAGTACTTC.

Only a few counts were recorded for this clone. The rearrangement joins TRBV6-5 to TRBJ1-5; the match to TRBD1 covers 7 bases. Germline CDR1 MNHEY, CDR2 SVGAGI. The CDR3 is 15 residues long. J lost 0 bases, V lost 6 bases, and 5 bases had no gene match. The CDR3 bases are TGTGCCAGCAGCCGACAGGGTTATAGCAATCAGCCCCAGCATTTT. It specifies CASSRQGYSNQPQHF.

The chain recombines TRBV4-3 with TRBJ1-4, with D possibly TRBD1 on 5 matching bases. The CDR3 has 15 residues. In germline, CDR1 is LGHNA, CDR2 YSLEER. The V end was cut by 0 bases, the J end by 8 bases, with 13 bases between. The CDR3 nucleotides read TGCGCCAGCAGCCAAGATCCCAGGGTTGGCGAAAAACTGTTTTTT. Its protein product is CASSQDPRVGEKLFF.

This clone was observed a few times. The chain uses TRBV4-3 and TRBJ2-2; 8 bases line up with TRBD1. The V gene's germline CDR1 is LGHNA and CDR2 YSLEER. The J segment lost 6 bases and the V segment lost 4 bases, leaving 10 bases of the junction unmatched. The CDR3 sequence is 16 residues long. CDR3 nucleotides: TGCGCCAGCAGCCCACTTTCGACACAGGGGGCCGGGGAGCTGTTTTTT. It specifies CASSPLSTQGAGELFF.

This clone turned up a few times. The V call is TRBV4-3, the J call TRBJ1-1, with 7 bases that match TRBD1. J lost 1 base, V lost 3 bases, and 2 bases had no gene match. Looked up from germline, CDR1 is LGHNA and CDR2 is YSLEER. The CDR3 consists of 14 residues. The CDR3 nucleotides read TGCGCCAGCAGCCAGGGACAGTCGAACACTGAAGCTTTCTTT. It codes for CASSQGQSNTEAFF.

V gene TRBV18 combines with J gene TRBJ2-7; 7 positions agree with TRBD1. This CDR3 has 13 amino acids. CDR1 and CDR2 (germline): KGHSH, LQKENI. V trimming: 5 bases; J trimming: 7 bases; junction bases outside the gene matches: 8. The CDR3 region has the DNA TGTGCCAGCTCAGCTTCGACAGGGCAAGAGCAGTACTTC. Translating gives CASSASTGQEQYF.

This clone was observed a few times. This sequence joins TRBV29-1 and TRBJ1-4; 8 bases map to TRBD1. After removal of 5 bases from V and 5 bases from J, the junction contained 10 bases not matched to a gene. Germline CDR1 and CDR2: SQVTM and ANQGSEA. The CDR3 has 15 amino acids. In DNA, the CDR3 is TGCAGCGTTCAAACCCGGACAGGGAGGAATGAAAAACTGTTTTTT. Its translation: CSVQTRTGRNEKLFF.

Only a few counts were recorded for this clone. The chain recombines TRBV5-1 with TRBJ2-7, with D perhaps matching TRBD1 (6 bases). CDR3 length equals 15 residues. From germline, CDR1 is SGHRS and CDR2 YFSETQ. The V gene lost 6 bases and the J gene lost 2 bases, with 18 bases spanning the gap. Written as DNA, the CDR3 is TGCGCCAGCATGCCGTCAACGGGACACCCCTACGAGCAGTACTTC. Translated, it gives CASMPSTGHPYEQYF.